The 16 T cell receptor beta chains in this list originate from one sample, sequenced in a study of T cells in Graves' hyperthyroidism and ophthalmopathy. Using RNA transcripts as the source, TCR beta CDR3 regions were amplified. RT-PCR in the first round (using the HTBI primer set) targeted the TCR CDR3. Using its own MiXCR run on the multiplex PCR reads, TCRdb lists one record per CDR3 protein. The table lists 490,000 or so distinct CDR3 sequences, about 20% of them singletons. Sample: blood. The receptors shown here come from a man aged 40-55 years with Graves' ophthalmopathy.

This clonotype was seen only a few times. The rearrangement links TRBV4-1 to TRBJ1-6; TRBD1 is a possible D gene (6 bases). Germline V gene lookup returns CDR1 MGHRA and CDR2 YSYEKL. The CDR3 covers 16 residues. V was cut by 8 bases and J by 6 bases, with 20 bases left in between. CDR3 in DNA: TGCGCCAGCTCAACAGGGCCCGGTTCCCGTAATTCACCCCTCCACTTT. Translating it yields CASSTGPGSRNSPLHF.

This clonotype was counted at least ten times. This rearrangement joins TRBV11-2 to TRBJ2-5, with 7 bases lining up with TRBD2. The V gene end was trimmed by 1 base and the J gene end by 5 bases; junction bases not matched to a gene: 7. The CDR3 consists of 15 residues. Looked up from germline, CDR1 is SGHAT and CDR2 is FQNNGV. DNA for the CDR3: TGTGCCAGCAGCTTAGCGGGGCGGCGGGAGGAGACCCAGTACTTC. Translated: CASSLAGRREETQYF.

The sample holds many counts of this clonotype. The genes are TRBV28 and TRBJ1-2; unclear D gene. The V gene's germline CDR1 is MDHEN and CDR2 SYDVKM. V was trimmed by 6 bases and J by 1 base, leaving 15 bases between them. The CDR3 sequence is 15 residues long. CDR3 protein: CASRSFYSSNYGYTF. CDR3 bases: TGTGCCAGCAGAAGTTTCTATAGCAGTAACTATGGCTACACCTTC.

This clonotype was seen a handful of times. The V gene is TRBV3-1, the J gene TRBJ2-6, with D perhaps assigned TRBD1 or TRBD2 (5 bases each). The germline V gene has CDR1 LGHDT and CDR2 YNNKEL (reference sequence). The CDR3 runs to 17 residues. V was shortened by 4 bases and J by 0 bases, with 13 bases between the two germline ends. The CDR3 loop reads CASSPSEGLSGANVLTF. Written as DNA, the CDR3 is TGTGCCAGCAGCCCCTCCGAGGGGCTCTCTGGGGCCAACGTCCTGACTTTC.

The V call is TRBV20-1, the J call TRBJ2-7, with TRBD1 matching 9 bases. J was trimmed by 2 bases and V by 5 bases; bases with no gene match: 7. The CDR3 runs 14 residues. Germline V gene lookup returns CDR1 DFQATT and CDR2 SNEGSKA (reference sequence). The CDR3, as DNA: TGCAGTGCTGCGGGACAGGGCTCTGCCTACGAGCAGTACTTC. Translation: CSAAGQGSAYEQYF.

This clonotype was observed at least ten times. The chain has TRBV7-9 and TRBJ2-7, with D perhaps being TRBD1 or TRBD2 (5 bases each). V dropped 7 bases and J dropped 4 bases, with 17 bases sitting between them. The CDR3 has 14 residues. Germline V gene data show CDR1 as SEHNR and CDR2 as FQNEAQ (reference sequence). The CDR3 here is CASNSRHEGYEQYF. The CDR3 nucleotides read TGTGCCAGCAACTCAAGGCATGAGGGGTACGAGCAGTACTTC.

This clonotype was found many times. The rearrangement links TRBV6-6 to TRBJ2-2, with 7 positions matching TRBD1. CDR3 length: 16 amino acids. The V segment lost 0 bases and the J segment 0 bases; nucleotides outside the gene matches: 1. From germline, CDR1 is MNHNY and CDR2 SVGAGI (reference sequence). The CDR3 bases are TGTGCCAGCAGTTACTCCGGGACAGCGAACACCGGGGAGCTGTTTTTT. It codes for CASSYSGTANTGELFF.

The CDR3 coding sequence is TGTGCCAGCAGCCAAGGGGGTCTATATGAGCAGTTCTTC. Amino acid sequence: CASSQGGLYEQFF. V usage is TRBV3-1 and J usage is TRBJ2-1; unclear D gene. Germline V CDR1 and CDR2: LGHDT, YNNKEL (reference sequence). V was shortened by 1 base and J by 8 bases, with 9 bases between the two germline ends. The CDR3 is 13 amino acids.

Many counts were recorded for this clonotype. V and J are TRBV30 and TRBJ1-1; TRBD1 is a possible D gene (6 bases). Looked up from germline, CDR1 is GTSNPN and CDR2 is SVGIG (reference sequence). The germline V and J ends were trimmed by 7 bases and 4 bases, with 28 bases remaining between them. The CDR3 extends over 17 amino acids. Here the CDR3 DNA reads TGTGCCTTTTACTTAAGGGATGGGGACAAAAGGGCCACTGAAGCTTTCTTT. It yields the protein CAFYLRDGDKRATEAFF.

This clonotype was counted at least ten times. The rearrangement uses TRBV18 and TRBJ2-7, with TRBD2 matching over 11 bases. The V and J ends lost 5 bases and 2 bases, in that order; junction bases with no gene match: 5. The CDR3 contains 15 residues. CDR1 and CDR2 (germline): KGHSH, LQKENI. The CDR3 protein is CASSSTSGSTYEQYF. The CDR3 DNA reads TGTGCCAGCTCATCTACTAGCGGGAGTACCTACGAGCAGTACTTC. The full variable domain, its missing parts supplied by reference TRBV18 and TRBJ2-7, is NAGVMQNPRHLVRRRGQEARLRCSPMKGHSHVYWYRQLPEEGLKFMVYLQKENIIDESGMPKERFSAEFPKEGPSILRIQQVVRGDSAAYFCASSSTSGSTYEQYFGPGTRLTVT.

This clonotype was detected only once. Written as DNA, the CDR3 is TGTGCCAGCAGTCTGACGACAAGGGGCGTGCCTTACGAGCAGTACTTC. It translates to CASSLTTRGVPYEQYF. This chain uses TRBV27 with TRBJ2-7, with D possibly TRBD1 on 5 matching bases. CDR3 size: 16 residues. Germline loops: CDR1 MNHEY, CDR2 SMNVEV (reference sequence). The ends were cut back, 5 bases at V and 4 bases at J, with 21 bases in the middle.

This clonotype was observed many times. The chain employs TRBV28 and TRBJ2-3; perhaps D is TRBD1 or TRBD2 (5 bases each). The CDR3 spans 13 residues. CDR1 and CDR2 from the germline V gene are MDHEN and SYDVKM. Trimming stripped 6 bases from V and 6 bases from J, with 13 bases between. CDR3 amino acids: CASSPTWGDTQYF. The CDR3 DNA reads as TGTGCCAGCAGCCCAACGTGGGGGGATACGCAGTATTTT.

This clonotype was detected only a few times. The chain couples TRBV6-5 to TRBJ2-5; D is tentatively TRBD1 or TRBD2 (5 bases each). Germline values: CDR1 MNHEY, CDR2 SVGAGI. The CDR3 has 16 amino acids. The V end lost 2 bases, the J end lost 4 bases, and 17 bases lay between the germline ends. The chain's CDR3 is CASSYEQGGPGETQYF. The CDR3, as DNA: TGTGCCAGCAGTTACGAGCAGGGCGGGCCCGGAGAGACCCAGTACTTC.

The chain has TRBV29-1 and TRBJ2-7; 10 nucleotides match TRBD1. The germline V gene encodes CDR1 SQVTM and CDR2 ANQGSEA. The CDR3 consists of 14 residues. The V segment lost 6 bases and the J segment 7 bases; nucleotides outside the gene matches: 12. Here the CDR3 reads CSVPTRQGAREQYF. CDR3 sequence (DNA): TGCAGCGTACCTACTCGACAGGGGGCGCGGGAGCAGTACTTC.

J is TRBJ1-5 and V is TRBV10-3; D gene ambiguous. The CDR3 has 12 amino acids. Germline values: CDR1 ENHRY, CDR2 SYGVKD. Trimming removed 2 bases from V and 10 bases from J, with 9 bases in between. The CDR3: CAISEGVGPQHF. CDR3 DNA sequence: TGTGCCATCAGTGAGGGTGTGGGTCCCCAGCATTTT.

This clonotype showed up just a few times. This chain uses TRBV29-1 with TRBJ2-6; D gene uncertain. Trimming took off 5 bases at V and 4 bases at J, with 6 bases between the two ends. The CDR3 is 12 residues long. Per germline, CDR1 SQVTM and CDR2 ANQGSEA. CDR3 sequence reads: CSVRAGANVLTF. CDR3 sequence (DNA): TGCAGCGTTAGGGCCGGGGCCAACGTCCTGACTTTC.